These 10 T cell receptor beta chains originate from one sample sequenced in a study of Tregs in tolerant kidney transplant recipients. Data came from immunoSEQ multiplex PCR; TCRdb stores just in-frame clones and leaves some out. The sample holds more than 30,000 clones. Source: CD8+ T cells from blood, taken before the transplant. These TCRs come from a human donor who received a combined kidney and bone marrow transplant.

Turning to this clone: The read terminates 3 residues ahead of where the CDR3 ends, so the germline J gene completes it. The V gene is TRBV19, the J gene TRBJ1-6; D possibly corresponds to TRBD1 (5 bases). Trimming removed 7 bases from V and 9 bases from J, with 10 bases in between. Germline CDR1 reads LNHDA; CDR2 reads SQIVND (reference sequence). The CDR3 runs 12 residues. The CDR3 bases that were read are TGTGCCAGTACCATGGGGGGTTCACCC. Translation: CASTMGGSP. The CDR3 in its entirety is CASTMGGSPLHF.

Of note for this clone: The read terminates 3 residues before the CDR3 end, so the remaining end is supplied by the germline J gene. This chain joins TRBV13 and TRBJ2-1; D gene unclear. V lost 0 bases and J lost 9, with 12 bases in between. The germline gives CDR1 PRHDT, CDR2 FYEKMQ (reference sequence). The CDR3 spans 14 residues. The CDR3 is CASSLGRAIAEQFF. CDR3 DNA, as far as it was read: TGTGCCAGCAGCTTAGGCCGCGCGATTGCTGAG.

Regarding this clone: The read falls 3 residues short of the CDR3 end, and the missing part is taken from the germline J gene. The chain has TRBV20-1 and TRBJ1-1; D unresolved. The V gene lost 0 bases and the J gene lost 1 base, with 18 bases spanning the gap. Germline CDR1 DFQATT, CDR2 SNEGSKA (reference sequence). The CDR3 length is 17 residues. The sequenced part of the CDR3 DNA is TGCAGTGCTAGAGATGAGTGGGTGAGGGCCAGGAACACTGAA. Translated, it gives CSARDEWVRARNTE. The CDR3 reads in full as CSARDEWVRARNTEAFF.

As regards this clone: The observed sequence ends 3 residues before the CDR3 terminus, with the missing tail filled in from the germline J gene. The chain couples TRBV7-6 to TRBJ1-4; D uncertain. This CDR3 region has 12 residues. The germline V gene has CDR1 SGHVS and CDR2 FNYEAQ. This CDR3 is CASSVLAGVLFF. CDR3 bases read: TGTGCCAGCAGCGTACTAGCGGGAGTA. Looking up the rest from reference TRBV7-6 and TRBJ1-4 gives the full variable domain: GAGVSQSPRYKVTKRGQDVALRCDPISGHVSLYWYRQALGQGPEFLTYFNYEAQQDKSGLPNDRFSAERPEGSISTLTIQRTEQRDSAMYRCASSVLAGVLFFGSGTQLSVL.

A word on this clone: From the germline J gene comes the end of the CDR3, since the read stops 3 residues before it. The chain carries TRBV19 and TRBJ2-7; TRBD2 aligns across 7 bases. Looked up from germline, CDR1 is LNHDA and CDR2 is SQIVND (reference sequence). The CDR3 has 15 amino acids. V lost 3 bases, J lost 3 bases, and 8 bases stayed unmatched. The chain's CDR3 is CASSIGVGDYYEQYF. The sequenced CDR3 bases are TGTGCCAGTAGTATCGGAGTCGGGGACTACTACGAG.

On this clone itself: The DNA ends 3 residues before the CDR3 does, and the rest of the CDR3 is filled in from the germline J gene. This sequence joins TRBV20-1 and TRBJ2-7, with TRBD2 matching 11 bases. Germline V lookup: CDR1 DFQATT, CDR2 SNEGSKA (reference sequence). The CDR3 is made up of 15 amino acids. Losses at the gene ends were 6 bases for V and 4 bases for J; bases not matched to a gene: 11. Partial CDR3 DNA: TGCAGTGCAGCCCCTAGCGGGAGGATGAGGTACGAG. This encodes CSAAPSGRMRYE. The complete CDR3 protein is CSAAPSGRMRYEQYF.

A word on this clone: The missing CDR3 end, 3 residues past where the read stops, is filled in from the germline J gene. J is TRBJ2-3 and V is TRBV7-9; 10 bases are a match to TRBD2. V trimming: 3 bases; J trimming: 4 bases; junction bases outside the gene matches: 4. Looked up from germline, CDR1 is SEHNR and CDR2 is FQNEAQ (reference sequence). CDR3 size: 15 residues. The CDR3 is CASSFGTSAADTQYF. Incomplete CDR3 DNA: TGTGCCAGCAGCTTCGGGACTAGCGCGGCAGATACG.

As concerns this clone: The CDR3 is cut off 3 residues early in the read; its end comes from the germline J gene. The genes are TRBV5-6 and TRBJ1-3; no firm D call. CDR1 is SGHDT, CDR2 YYEEEE, per germline. This CDR3 comprises 14 residues. Trimming took off 0 bases at V and 1 base at J, with 5 bases between the two ends. CDR3 residues: CASSLGGSGNTIYF. The covered CDR3 bases are TGTGCCAGCAGCTTGGGAGGTTCTGGAAACACC.

About this clone itself: From the germline J gene comes the end of the CDR3, since the read stops 3 residues before it. The genes are TRBV11-2 and TRBJ2-5; TRBD1 matches 8 bases. Germline assignment: CDR1 SGHAT and CDR2 FQNNGV. There are 15 residues in the CDR3. The ends lost 5 bases at V and 5 bases at J; junction bases unmatched: 10. Here the CDR3 reads CASSAGTGGWETQYF. Partial CDR3 DNA: TGTGCCAGCAGCGCCGGGACAGGAGGATGGGAGACC.

Worth noting for this clone: Read coverage stops 3 residues before the CDR3 terminus; the germline J gene supplies the remainder. V gene TRBV7-3 combines with J gene TRBJ2-3; 8 bases line up with TRBD1. The CDR3 extends over 15 amino acids. Germline loops: CDR1 SGHTA, CDR2 FQGTGA. Trimming at V came to 10 bases and at J to 1 base, leaving 10 bases not matched to a gene. CDR3 protein: CATSPGGLGTDTQYF. The covered CDR3 bases are TGTGCCACTAGCCCAGGGGGCCTGGGCACAGATACG.